The rows below give T cell receptor beta chains drawn from one sample of a study of cytomegalovirus exposure and HLA in healthy donors. Here immunoSEQ multiplex PCR was the method, and the copy in TCRdb shows in-frame clones only, minus some. The sample shows about 170,000 clones, 55% to 65% of them seen only once. The sequencing sample was made of PBMCs. These receptors were obtained from a man aged 35 to 55 in good health and CMV-seronegative. Both conserved end residues are part of each CDR3.

v_gene: TRBV18
CDR3aa: CASSTARTAGNEQYF

v_gene: TRBV14
CDR3aa: CASSHEPGQMNTEAFF

v_gene: TRBV28
CDR3aa: CASSLYGMRNTEAFF

v_gene: TRBV5-1
CDR3aa: CASSWTSGGAIQETQYF

v_gene: TRBV2
CDR3aa: CASSVQGGETQYF

v_gene: TRBV28
CDR3aa: CASNPGGGNEQFF

v_gene: TRBV30
CDR3aa: CAWTSTSAKNIQYF

v_gene: TRBV7-9
CDR3aa: CASTPGQDSPLHF

v_gene: TRBV7-2
CDR3aa: CASSPGTGYNEQFF

v_gene: TRBV4-1
CDR3aa: CASSQRGPGGEQYF

v_gene: TRBV6-1
CDR3aa: CASSELTGELFF

v_gene: TRBV6-5
CDR3aa: CASDRTGGGQETQYF

v_gene: TRBV9
CDR3aa: CASSGDSGRGDDEQFF

v_gene: TRBV7-9
CDR3aa: CASSAGQTTYEQYF

v_gene: TRBV7-2
CDR3aa: CASSSPGLAGGELFF

v_gene: TRBV4-3
CDR3aa: CASSQGRGSGYTF

v_gene: TRBV7-3
CDR3aa: CASSLIGGNTDTQYF

v_gene: TRBV29-1
CDR3aa: CSVEGGRGADTQYF

v_gene: TRBV19
CDR3aa: CASSISSTTLNEQFF

v_gene: TRBV11-3
CDR3aa: CASSPAGTSGVEEQYF

v_gene: TRBV6-5
CDR3aa: CASGGESTYEQYF

v_gene: TRBV10-3
CDR3aa: CAISGAGETGELFF

v_gene: TRBV29-1
CDR3aa: CSVALAGGNQPQHF

v_gene: TRBV6-5
CDR3aa: CASTHGRGPVETQYF

v_gene: TRBV6-5
CDR3aa: CASRNSGTSYNEQFF

v_gene: TRBV7-2
CDR3aa: CASSRQGSYEQYF

v_gene: TRBV7-9
CDR3aa: CASSLGNLQGYYGYTF

v_gene: TRBV5-1
CDR3aa: CASSLGTGLNEQFF

v_gene: TRBV27
CDR3aa: CASSLTGTAVYGYTF

v_gene: TRBV14
CDR3aa: CASSQVVAGLTDTQYF

v_gene: TRBV27
CDR3aa: CASSALRQQGPGAAFF

v_gene: TRBV7-2
CDR3aa: CASSPDRANYGYTF

v_gene: TRBV28
CDR3aa: CASWGRTGELFF

v_gene: TRBV20-1
CDR3aa: CSASGRDEQFF

v_gene: TRBV2
CDR3aa: CASSGDRTGTEAFF

v_gene: TRBV30
CDR3aa: CAWSIWDRQTQYF

v_gene: TRBV10-3
CDR3aa: CAISESPGGGGDTQYF

v_gene: TRBV30
CDR3aa: CAWTKENYEQYF

v_gene: TRBV13
CDR3aa: CASSPGTVNTEAFF